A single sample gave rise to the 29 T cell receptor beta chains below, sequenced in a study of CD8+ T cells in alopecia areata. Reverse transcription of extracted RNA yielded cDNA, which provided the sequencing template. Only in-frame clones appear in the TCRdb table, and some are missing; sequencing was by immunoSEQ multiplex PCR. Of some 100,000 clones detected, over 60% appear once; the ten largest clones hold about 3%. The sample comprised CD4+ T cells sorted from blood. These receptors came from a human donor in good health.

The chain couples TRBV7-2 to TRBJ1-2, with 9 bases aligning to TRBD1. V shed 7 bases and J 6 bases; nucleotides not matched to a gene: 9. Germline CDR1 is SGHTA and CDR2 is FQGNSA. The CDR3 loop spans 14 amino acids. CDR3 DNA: TGTGCCAGCACCCCAGGGACAGGGCGCGATGGCTACACCTTC. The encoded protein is CASTPGTGRDGYTF.

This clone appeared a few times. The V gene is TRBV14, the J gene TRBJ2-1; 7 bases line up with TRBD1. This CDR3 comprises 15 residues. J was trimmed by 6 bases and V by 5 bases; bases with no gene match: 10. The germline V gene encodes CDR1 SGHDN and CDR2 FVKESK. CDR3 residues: CASSYYRGSGNEQFF. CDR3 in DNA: TGTGCCAGCAGCTACTACAGGGGTAGTGGCAATGAGCAGTTCTTC.

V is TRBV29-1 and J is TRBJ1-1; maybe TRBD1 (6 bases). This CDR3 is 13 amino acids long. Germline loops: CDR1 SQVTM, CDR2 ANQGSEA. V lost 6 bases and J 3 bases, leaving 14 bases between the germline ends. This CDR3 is CSVSHRVDTEAFF. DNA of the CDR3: TGCAGCGTATCCCACAGGGTTGACACTGAAGCTTTCTTT.

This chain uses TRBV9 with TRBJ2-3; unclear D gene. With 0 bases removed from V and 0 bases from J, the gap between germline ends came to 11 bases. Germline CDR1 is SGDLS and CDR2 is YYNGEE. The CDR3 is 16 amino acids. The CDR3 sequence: CASSVGLDSSTDTQYF. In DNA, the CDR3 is TGTGCCAGCAGCGTAGGGCTAGACTCTAGCACAGATACGCAGTATTTT.

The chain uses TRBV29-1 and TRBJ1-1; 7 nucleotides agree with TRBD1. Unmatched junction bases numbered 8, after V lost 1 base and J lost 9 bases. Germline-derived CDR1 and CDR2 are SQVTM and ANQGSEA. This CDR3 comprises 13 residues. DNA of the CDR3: TGCAGCGTTGAAGGGGGACAGAGATCAAAAGCTTTCTTT. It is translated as CSVEGGQRSKAFF.

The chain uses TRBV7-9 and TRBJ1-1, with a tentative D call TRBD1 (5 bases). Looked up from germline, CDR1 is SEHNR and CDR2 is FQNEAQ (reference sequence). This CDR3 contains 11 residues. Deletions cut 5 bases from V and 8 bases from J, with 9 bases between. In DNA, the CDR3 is TGTGCCAGCAGCAGCTGGACAGAAGCTTTCTTT. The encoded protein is CASSSWTEAFF.

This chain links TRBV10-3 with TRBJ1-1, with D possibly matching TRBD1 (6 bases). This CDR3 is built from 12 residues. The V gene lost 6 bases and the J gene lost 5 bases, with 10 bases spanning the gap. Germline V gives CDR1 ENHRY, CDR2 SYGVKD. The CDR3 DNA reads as TGTGCCATCAGCCTTGGACAGACTGAAGCTTTCTTT. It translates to CAISLGQTEAFF.

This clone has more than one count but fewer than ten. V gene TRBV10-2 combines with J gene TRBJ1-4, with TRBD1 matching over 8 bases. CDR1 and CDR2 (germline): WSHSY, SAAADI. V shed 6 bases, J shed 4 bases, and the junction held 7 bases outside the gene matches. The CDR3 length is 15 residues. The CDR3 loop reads CASSPQGDRNEKLFF. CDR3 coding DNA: TGCGCCAGCAGCCCACAGGGGGATCGTAATGAAAAACTGTTTTTT.

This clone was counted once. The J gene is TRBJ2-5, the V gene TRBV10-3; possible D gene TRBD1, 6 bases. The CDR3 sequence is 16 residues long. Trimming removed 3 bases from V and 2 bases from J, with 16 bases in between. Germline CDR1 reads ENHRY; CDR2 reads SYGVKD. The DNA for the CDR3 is TGTGCCATCAGTGACCGACAGGAAACGACTCAAGAGACCCAGTACTTC. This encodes CAISDRQETTQETQYF.

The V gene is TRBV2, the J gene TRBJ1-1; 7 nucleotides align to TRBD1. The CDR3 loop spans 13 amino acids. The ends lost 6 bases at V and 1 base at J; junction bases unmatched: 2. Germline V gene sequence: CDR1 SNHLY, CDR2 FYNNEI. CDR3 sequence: CASRRQGNTEAFF. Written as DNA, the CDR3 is TGTGCCAGCAGGCGACAGGGGAACACTGAAGCTTTCTTT.

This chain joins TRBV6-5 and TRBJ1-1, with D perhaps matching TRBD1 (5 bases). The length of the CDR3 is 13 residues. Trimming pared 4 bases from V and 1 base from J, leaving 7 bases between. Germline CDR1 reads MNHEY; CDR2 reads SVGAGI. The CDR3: CASSFGQNTEAFF. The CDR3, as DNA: TGTGCCAGCAGTTTTGGACAGAACACTGAAGCTTTCTTT.

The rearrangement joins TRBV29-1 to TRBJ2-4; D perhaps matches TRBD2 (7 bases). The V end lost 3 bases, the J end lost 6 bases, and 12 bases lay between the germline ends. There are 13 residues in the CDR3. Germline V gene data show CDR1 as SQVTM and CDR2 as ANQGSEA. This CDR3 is CSVDGGAGNIQYF. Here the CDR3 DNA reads TGCAGCGTTGATGGGGGGGCTGGAAACATTCAGTACTTC.

For the CDR3, the DNA is TGTGCCAGCAGTTACGCGGCTAGCGGGGCCTACGAGCAGTACTTC. Amino acid sequence: CASSYAASGAYEQYF. The chain combines TRBV6-5 with TRBJ2-7, with 9 bases aligning to TRBD2. The CDR3 loop spans 15 amino acids. V shed 2 bases, J shed 2 bases, and the junction held 4 bases outside the gene matches. Germline V gene sequence: CDR1 MNHEY, CDR2 SVGAGI.

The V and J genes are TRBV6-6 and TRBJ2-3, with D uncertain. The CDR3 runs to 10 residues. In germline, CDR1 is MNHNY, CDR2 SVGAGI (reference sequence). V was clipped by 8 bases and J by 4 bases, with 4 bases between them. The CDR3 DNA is TGTGCCAGCGGGTCAGATACGCAGTATTTT. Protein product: CASGSDTQYF.

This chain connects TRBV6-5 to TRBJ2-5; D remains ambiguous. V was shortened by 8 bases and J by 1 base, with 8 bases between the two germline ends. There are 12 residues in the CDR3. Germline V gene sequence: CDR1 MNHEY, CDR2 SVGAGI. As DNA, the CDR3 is TGTGCCAGCGGACGGTTCCAAGAGACCCAGTACTTC. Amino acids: CASGRFQETQYF.

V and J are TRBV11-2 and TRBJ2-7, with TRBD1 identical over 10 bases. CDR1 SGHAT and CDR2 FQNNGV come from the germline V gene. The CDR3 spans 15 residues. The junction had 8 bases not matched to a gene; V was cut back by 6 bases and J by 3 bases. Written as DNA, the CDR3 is TGTGCCAGCAGGGAGTTGGGACAGGGGTTCTACGAGCAGTACTTC. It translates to CASRELGQGFYEQYF.

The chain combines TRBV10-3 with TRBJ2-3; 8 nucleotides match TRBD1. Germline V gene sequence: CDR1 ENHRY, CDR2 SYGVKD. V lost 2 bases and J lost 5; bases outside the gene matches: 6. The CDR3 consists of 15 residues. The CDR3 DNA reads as TGTGCCATCAGTGAGCCAGGGGACAGGAAAGATACGCAGTATTTT. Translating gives CAISEPGDRKDTQYF.

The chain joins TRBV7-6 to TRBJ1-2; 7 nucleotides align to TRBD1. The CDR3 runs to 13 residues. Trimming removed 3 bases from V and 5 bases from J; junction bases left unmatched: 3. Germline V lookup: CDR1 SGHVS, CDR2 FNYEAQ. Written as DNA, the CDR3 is TGTGCCAGCAGCTTGGGGACAGAGTATGGCTACACCTTC. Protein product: CASSLGTEYGYTF.

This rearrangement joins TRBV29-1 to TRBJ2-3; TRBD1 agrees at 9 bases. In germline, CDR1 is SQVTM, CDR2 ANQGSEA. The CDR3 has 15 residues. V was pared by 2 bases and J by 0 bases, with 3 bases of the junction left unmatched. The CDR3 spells CSVELGTGSTDTQYF. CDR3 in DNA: TGCAGCGTTGAACTGGGGACAGGGAGCACAGATACGCAGTATTTT.

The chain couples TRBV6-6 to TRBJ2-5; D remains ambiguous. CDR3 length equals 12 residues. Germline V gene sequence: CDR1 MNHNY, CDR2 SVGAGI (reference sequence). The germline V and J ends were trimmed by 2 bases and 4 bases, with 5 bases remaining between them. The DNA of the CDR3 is TGTGCCAGCAGTTACGTGTTAGAGACCCAGTACTTC. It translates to CASSYVLETQYF.

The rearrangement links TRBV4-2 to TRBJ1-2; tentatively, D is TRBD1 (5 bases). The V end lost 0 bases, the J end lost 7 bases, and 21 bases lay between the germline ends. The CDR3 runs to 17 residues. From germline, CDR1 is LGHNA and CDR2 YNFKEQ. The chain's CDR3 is CASSQDLGRTGVSGYTF. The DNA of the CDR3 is TGTGCCAGCAGCCAAGATCTTGGTCGGACGGGGGTTAGTGGCTACACCTTC.

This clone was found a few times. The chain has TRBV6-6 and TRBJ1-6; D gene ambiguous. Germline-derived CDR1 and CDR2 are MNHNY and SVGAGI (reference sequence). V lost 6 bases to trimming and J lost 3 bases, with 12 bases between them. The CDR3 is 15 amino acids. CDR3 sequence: CASRTNKDYNSPLHF. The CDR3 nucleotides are TGTGCCAGCAGGACCAATAAGGACTATAATTCACCCCTCCACTTT.

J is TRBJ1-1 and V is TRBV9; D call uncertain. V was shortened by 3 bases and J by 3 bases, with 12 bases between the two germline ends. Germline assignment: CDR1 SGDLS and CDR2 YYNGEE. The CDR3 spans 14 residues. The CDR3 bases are TGTGCCAGCAGCGAACAGATAGGAGACACTGAAGCTTTCTTT. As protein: CASSEQIGDTEAFF.

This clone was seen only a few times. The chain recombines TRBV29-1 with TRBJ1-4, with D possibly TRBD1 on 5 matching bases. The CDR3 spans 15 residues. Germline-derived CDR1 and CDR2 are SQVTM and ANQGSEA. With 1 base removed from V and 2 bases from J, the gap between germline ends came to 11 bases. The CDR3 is CSVEGSGGTNEKLFF. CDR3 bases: TGCAGCGTTGAAGGTAGCGGGGGGACTAATGAAAAACTGTTTTTT. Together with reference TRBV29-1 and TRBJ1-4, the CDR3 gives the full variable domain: SAVISQKPSRDICQRGTSLTIQCQVDSQVTMMFWYRQQPGQSLTLIATANQGSEATYESGFVIDKFPISRPNLTFSTLTVSNMSPEDSSIYLCSVEGSGGTNEKLFFGSGTQLSVL.

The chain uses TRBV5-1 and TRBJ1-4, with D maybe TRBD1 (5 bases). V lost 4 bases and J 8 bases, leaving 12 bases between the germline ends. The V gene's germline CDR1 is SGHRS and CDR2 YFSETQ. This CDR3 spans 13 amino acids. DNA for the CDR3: TGCGCCAGCAGCCCCCCGGGGCAAGAAAAACTGTTTTTT. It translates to CASSPPGQEKLFF.

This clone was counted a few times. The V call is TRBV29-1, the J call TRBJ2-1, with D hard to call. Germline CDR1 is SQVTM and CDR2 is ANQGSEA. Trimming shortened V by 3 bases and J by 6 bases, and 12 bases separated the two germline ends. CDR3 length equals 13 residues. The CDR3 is CSVDPLGRNEQFF. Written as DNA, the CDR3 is TGCAGCGTTGATCCCCTGGGCCGCAATGAGCAGTTCTTC.

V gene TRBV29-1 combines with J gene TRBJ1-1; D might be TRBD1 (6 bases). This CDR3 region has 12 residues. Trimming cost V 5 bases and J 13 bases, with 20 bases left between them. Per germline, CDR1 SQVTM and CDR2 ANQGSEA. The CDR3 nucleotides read TGCAGCGTTATATCCGGGACACTCGGCGGTTTCTTT. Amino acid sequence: CSVISGTLGGFF.

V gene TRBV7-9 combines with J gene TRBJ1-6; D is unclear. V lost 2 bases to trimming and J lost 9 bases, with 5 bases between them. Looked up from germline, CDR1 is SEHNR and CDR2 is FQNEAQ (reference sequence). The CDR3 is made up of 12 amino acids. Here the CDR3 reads CASSLKGSPLHF. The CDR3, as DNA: TGTGCCAGCAGCTTAAAGGGTTCACCCCTCCACTTT. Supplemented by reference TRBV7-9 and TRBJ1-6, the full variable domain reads DTGVSQNPRHKITKRGQNVTFRCDPISEHNRLYWYRQTLGQGPEFLTYFQNEAQLEKSRLLSDRFSAERPKGSFSTLEIQRTEQGDSAMYLCASSLKGSPLHFGNGTRLTVT.

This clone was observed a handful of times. The CDR3 DNA sequence: TGCAGCGTAAGGGGGGAAGAGACCCAGTACTTC. This translates into CSVRGEETQYF. The chain is built from TRBV29-1 and TRBJ2-5, with D possibly being TRBD1 or TRBD2 (6 bases each). Germline V gene lookup returns CDR1 SQVTM and CDR2 ANQGSEA. Between the trimmed V and J ends, which lost 6 bases and 3 bases, there was a span of 8 bases. CDR3 size: 11 residues. The full variable domain, rest sourced from reference TRBV29-1 and TRBJ2-5, is SAVISQKPSRDICQRGTSLTIQCQVDSQVTMMFWYRQQPGQSLTLIATANQGSEATYESGFVIDKFPISRPNLTFSTLTVSNMSPEDSSIYLCSVRGEETQYFGPGTRLLVL.